The 23 T cell receptor beta chains below all came from one sample that was sequenced in a study of T cell responses to AZD1222 COVID-19 vaccine. The method was immunoSEQ multiplex PCR; TCRdb's version includes in-frame clones alone and lacks a portion of them. The sample lists fewer than 80,000 clones, about 91% occurring once. Specimen: peripheral blood, collected 28 days after the second dose of the MenACWY control vaccine. The receptors come from an adult who received the MenACWY meningococcal vaccine as a control.

The rearrangement links TRBV15 to TRBJ2-2, with no clear D. Germline V lookup: CDR1 LNHNV, CDR2 YYDKDF (reference sequence). This CDR3 has 15 amino acids. The V gene lost 1 base and the J gene lost 5 bases, with 11 bases spanning the gap. The CDR3, as DNA: TGTGCCACCAGCAGAGTTGTGCTAGGTACCGGGGAGCTGTTTTTT. This sequence encodes CATSRVVLGTGELFF.

The V and J genes are TRBV9 and TRBJ1-1; D perhaps matches TRBD1 (5 bases). The CDR3 has 15 amino acids. Trimming left V 4 bases short and J 11 bases short, with 24 bases between. From germline, CDR1 is SGDLS and CDR2 YYNGEE. As DNA, the CDR3 is TGTGCCAGCAGCCCCCCCGGGACCCCTGGGTCTATGGCTTTCTTT. This gives the protein CASSPPGTPGSMAFF.

This clone appeared a single time. The chain carries TRBV7-2 and TRBJ2-3; D may correspond to TRBD1 or TRBD2 (5 bases each). Trimming removed 2 bases from V and 0 bases from J, with 6 bases in between. CDR3 length equals 14 residues. The germline gives CDR1 SGHTA, CDR2 FQGNSA. The CDR3 DNA follows: TGTGCCAGCAGCTTAAGGGACAGCACAGATACGCAGTATTTT. Amino acids: CASSLRDSTDTQYF.

V usage is TRBV5-1 and J usage is TRBJ2-2; D perhaps matches TRBD1 (5 bases). The germline CDR1 and CDR2 sequences are SGHRS and YFSETQ. CDR3 length: 15 amino acids. Trimming removed 1 base at V and 2 bases at J, with 9 bases between. CDR3 sequence: CASSLQGQNTGELFF. CDR3 bases: TGCGCCAGCAGCTTGCAAGGACAAAACACCGGGGAGCTGTTTTTT.

The chain carries TRBV14 and TRBJ1-1; D unresolved. Per germline, CDR1 SGHDN and CDR2 FVKESK. The CDR3 contains 13 residues. V dropped 4 bases and J dropped 5 bases, with 11 bases sitting between them. The CDR3 coding sequence is TGTGCCAGCAGCCGGGGAGCCTCTACTGAAGCTTTCTTT. It specifies CASSRGASTEAFF.

V and J are TRBV18 and TRBJ2-2; D gene uncertain. The CDR3 extends over 14 amino acids. V was clipped by 3 bases and J by 3 bases, with 8 bases between them. CDR1 and CDR2 (germline): KGHSH, LQKENI. The DNA for the CDR3 is TGTGCCAGCTCACCTAGACAAGACACCGGGGAGCTGTTTTTT. This sequence encodes CASSPRQDTGELFF.

This clone was seen more than once but under ten times. The chain couples TRBV27 to TRBJ2-1; D not certain. Per the germline V gene, CDR1 is MNHEY and CDR2 is SMNVEV (reference sequence). V was cut by 5 bases and J by 5 bases, with 10 bases left in between. This CDR3 spans 13 amino acids. The chain's CDR3 is CASSLGSNNEQFF. Written as DNA, the CDR3 is TGTGCCAGCAGTCTGGGAAGTAACAATGAGCAGTTCTTC.

The V call is TRBV5-5, the J call TRBJ1-1, with 7 nucleotides matching TRBD1. J was trimmed by 6 bases and V by 4 bases; bases with no gene match: 9. Germline V gives CDR1 SGHKS, CDR2 YYEKEE (reference sequence). The CDR3 length is 14 residues. CDR3 in amino acids: CASSPVPGQPEAFF. The CDR3 bases are TGTGCCAGCAGCCCGGTCCCGGGACAGCCTGAAGCTTTCTTT.

CDR3 residues: CASSPGQIAYEQYF. In DNA form, the CDR3 reads TGTGCCAGCAGTCCGGGACAGATAGCCTACGAGCAGTACTTC. The V and J genes are TRBV2 and TRBJ2-7, with TRBD1 identical over 7 bases. In germline, CDR1 is SNHLY, CDR2 FYNNEI. The CDR3 spans 14 residues. J gave up 2 bases and V 5 bases, and 6 bases lay outside the gene matches.

There are a few counts of this clone. This rearrangement joins TRBV2 to TRBJ1-5; unclear D gene. The CDR3 runs 15 residues. Germline V gene lookup returns CDR1 SNHLY and CDR2 FYNNEI. With 1 base removed from V and 2 bases from J, the gap between germline ends came to 9 bases. CDR3: CASSEVQARNQPQHF. In DNA form, the CDR3 reads TGTGCCAGCAGTGAAGTTCAGGCGCGCAATCAGCCCCAGCATTTT.

J is TRBJ2-5 and V is TRBV30, with TRBD1 matching 12 bases. V shed 0 bases, J shed 4 bases, and the junction held 3 bases outside the gene matches. The CDR3 length is 15 residues. The germline gives CDR1 GTSNPN, CDR2 SVGIG (reference sequence). CDR3 nucleotides: TGTGCCTGGAGTGTGGGACAGGGGGCGCGAGAGACCCAGTACTTC. Translated: CAWSVGQGARETQYF.

CDR3 DNA: TGTGCTAGTGGCTACAATGAGCAGTTCTTC. As protein: CASGYNEQFF. J is TRBJ2-1 and V is TRBV12-5; D is uncertain. Trimming shortened V by 6 bases and J by 3 bases, and 0 bases separated the two germline ends. From germline, CDR1 is LGHNT and CDR2 FRNRAP. The CDR3 is 10 residues long.

The CDR3 DNA follows: TGTGCCAGCAGCCAAGTCCAGGGTTATGGCTACACCTTC. This encodes CASSQVQGYGYTF. The J gene is TRBJ1-2, the V gene TRBV3-1 (or the pseudogene TRBV3-2), with D possibly being TRBD1 (5 bases). CDR3 length: 13 residues. CDR1 is LGHDT and CDR2 is YNNKEL in the germline V gene (reference sequence). Trimming left V 1 base short and J 5 bases short, with 8 bases between.

The chain joins TRBV18 to TRBJ2-3; TRBD1 matches at 7 bases. There are 15 residues in the CDR3. The J segment lost 0 bases and the V segment lost 6 bases, leaving 6 bases of the junction unmatched. The germline V gene has CDR1 KGHSH and CDR2 LQKENI. CDR3 DNA sequence: TGTGCCAGCTCCCCCGGGACAGAGAGCACAGATACGCAGTATTTT. Translated, it gives CASSPGTESTDTQYF. The variable domain in full, with the rest retrieved from reference TRBV18 and TRBJ2-3, is NAGVMQNPRHLVRRRGQEARLRCSPMKGHSHVYWYRQLPEEGLKFMVYLQKENIIDESGMPKERFSAEFPKEGPSILRIQQVVRGDSAAYFCASSPGTESTDTQYFGPGTRLTVL.

J is TRBJ2-5 and V is TRBV6-2 or TRBV6-3; D is ambiguous. The CDR3 consists of 14 residues. V lost 0 bases, J lost 4 bases, and 9 bases lay in between. Germline CDR1 reads MNHEY; CDR2 reads SVGEGT. CDR3 region: CASSYSILLETQYF. DNA for the CDR3: TGTGCCAGCAGTTACTCGATCCTTTTAGAGACCCAGTACTTC.

In its sample, this clone was seen a few times. This chain joins TRBV5-4 and TRBJ2-5, with 9 positions matching TRBD1. This CDR3 has 14 amino acids. The germline V gene has CDR1 SGHNT and CDR2 YYREEE (reference sequence). V dropped 0 bases and J dropped 5; count of bases not matched to a gene: 2. The CDR3 here is CASSLVGQGETQYF. The CDR3, as DNA: TGTGCCAGCAGCTTGGTCGGACAGGGGGAGACCCAGTACTTC. The full variable domain, with the rest looked up from reference TRBV5-4 and TRBJ2-5, is ETGVTQSPTHLIKTRGQQVTLRCSSQSGHNTVSWYQQALGQGPQFIFQYYREEENGRGNFPPRFSGLQFPNYSSELNVNALELDDSALYLCASSLVGQGETQYFGPGTRLLVL.

This clone was picked up one time. The chain uses TRBV4-1 and TRBJ2-7, with 8 bases matching TRBD1. Trimming cost V 4 bases and J 2 bases; bases outside gene matches: 4. This CDR3 is built from 14 residues. Germline V gives CDR1 MGHRA, CDR2 YSYEKL. The CDR3: CASSPDRVTYEQYF. DNA for the CDR3: TGCGCCAGCAGCCCGGACAGGGTCACCTACGAGCAGTACTTC.

J is TRBJ2-2 and V is TRBV24-1; D remains unclear. CDR1 and CDR2 (germline): KGHDR, SFDVKD. CDR3 length: 15 residues. V lost 5 bases, J lost 0 bases, and 9 bases lay in between. CDR3 coding DNA: TGTGCCACCAGTGTGGGCGGAGCGAACACCGGGGAGCTGTTTTTT. Protein: CATSVGGANTGELFF.

The J gene is TRBJ1-4, the V gene TRBV19; D unresolved. The V end was cut by 8 bases, the J end by 4 bases, with 14 bases between. Per germline, CDR1 LNHDA and CDR2 SQIVND (reference sequence). The CDR3 contains 14 residues. CDR3 amino acids: CASHPGQDNEKLFF. CDR3 coding DNA: TGTGCCAGTCACCCAGGCCAGGATAATGAAAAACTGTTTTTT.

This clone was seen just once. The rearrangement joins TRBV6-2 or TRBV6-3 to TRBJ1-6; D is undetermined. With 0 bases removed from V and 7 bases from J, the gap between germline ends came to 10 bases. Germline CDR1 is MNHEY and CDR2 is SVGEGT. This CDR3 spans 15 amino acids. The CDR3 reads CASSYSRQVNSPLHF. CDR3 sequence (DNA): TGTGCCAGCAGTTACTCGAGGCAGGTCAATTCACCCCTCCACTTT.

V usage is TRBV6-1 and J usage is TRBJ2-2; D is unresolved. Trimming took 0 bases from V and 4 from J, leaving 9 bases between them. The germline V gene has CDR1 MNHNS and CDR2 SASEGT. The CDR3 runs to 15 residues. CDR3 loop: CASSEAKGLTGELFF. Here the CDR3 DNA reads TGTGCCAGCAGTGAAGCAAAGGGCCTCACCGGGGAGCTGTTTTTT.

The V gene is TRBV4-2, the J gene TRBJ1-6; D call uncertain. The germline CDR1 and CDR2 sequences are LGHNA and YNFKEQ. Trimming took 1 base from V and 5 from J, leaving 12 bases between them. This CDR3 has 16 residues. CDR3 nucleotides: TGTGCCAGCAGCCAAGCGTGGACCGCTGATAATTCACCCCTCCACTTT. This sequence encodes CASSQAWTADNSPLHF.

This rearrangement joins TRBV18 to TRBJ2-7; 7 positions agree with TRBD1. The junction had 6 bases not matched to a gene; V was cut back by 0 bases and J by 4 bases. Germline V gives CDR1 KGHSH, CDR2 LQKENI. There are 15 residues in the CDR3. CDR3 sequence reads: CASSPPDRIAYEQYF. CDR3 sequence (DNA): TGTGCCAGCTCACCACCGGACAGGATCGCTTACGAGCAGTACTTC.